This TCR beta chain comes out of a study of blood T cell repertoires in COVID-19. Original handling: The authors estimated nucleated cell counts from reference gene primer amplification. Generated by immunoSEQ multiplex PCR, the TCRdb table keeps only in-frame clones and is missing some. V and J calls and clone size are copied from that table; D and trimming were computed from the DNA. This sample has about 210,000 clones; 89% occur once, and the top ten carry 4% to 6%. The V end lost 2 bases, the J end lost 6 bases, and 20 bases lay between the germline ends. This CDR3 has 17 amino acids. Germline CDR1 SGDLS, CDR2 YYNGEE.

The sequenced sample consisted of peripheral blood. The gene calls are TRBV9 and TRBJ1-4, with D uncertain. The source of this sequence is a woman in her thirties or forties with acute or convalescent COVID-19. CDR3 sequence: CASSVGHMGEWDEKLFF. DNA of the CDR3: TGTGCCAGCAGCGTCGGCCATATGGGAGAGTGGGATGAAAAACTGTTTTTT.